The TCR beta chain under discussion was sequenced for a study of blood T cell repertoires in COVID-19. The repertoire was sequenced with immunoSEQ multiplex PCR; TCRdb's copy has only in-frame clones and lacks some. The sample contains about 200,000 clones, about 89% of which appear only once. In Cohort 3, a recovered donor had either two negative PCRs, clearance, or symptom resolution. This CDR3 is 16 amino acids long. J was trimmed by 5 bases and V by 6 bases; bases with no gene match: 13. Germline V gene data show CDR1 as SGHTA and CDR2 as FQGNSA. The chain links TRBV7-2 to TRBJ1-2; 9 bases map to TRBD1. The sequence came from a woman between 18 and 29 years old who had recovered from COVID-19. The sample taken for sequencing was PBMCs or T cells enriched from blood (not recorded which). The CDR3 loop is CASRHLPGQGSYGYTF. The DNA for the CDR3 is TGTGCCAGCAGACATTTACCGGGACAGGGATCTTATGGCTACACCTTC.